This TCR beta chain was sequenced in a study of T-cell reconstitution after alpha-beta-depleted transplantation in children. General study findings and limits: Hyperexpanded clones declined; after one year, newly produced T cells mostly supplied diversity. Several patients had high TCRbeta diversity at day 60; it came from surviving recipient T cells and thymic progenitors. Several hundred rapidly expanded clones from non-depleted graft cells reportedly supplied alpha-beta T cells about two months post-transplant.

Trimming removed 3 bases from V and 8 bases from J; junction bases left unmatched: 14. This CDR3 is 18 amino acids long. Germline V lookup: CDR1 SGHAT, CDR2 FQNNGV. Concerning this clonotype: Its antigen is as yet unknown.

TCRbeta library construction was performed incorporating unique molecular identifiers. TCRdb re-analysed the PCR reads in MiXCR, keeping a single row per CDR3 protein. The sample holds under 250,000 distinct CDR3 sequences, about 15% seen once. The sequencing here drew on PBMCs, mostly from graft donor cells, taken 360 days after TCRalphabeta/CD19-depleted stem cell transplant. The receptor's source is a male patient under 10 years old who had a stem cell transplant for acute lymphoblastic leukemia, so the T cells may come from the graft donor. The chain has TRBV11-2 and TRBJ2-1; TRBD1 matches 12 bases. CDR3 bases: TGTGCCAGCAGCTTCTCCCTCTTTCCCGGGACAGGGGGCGATGAGCAGTTCTTC. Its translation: CASSFSLFPGTGGDEQFF.